The 22 T cell receptor beta chains given below trace back to one sample, sequenced in a study of blood T cell repertoires in COVID-19. Clones were read by immunoSEQ multiplex PCR, and TCRdb kept only the in-frame ones, dropping some. The sample shows 250,000 or so clones, approximately 85% of them seen only once. Specimen: PBMCs or T cells enriched from blood (not recorded which). All receptors come from a woman aged 45-60 years who had been exposed to COVID-19.

This clone appeared once. The chain employs TRBV28 and TRBJ1-3, with no clear D. This CDR3 has 14 amino acids. Germline lookup yields CDR1 MDHEN and CDR2 SYDVKM. V shed 7 bases and J shed 4 bases, with 14 bases lying between them. CDR3 residues: CASIAGGPGNTIYF. The CDR3 coding sequence is TGTGCCAGCATCGCAGGAGGGCCCGGAAACACCATATATTTT.

CDR3 bases: TGTGCCAGCAGACGTAGGGGAGGGGGAAGCTATGGCTACACCTTC. This codes for CASRRRGGGSYGYTF. The chain joins TRBV5-8 to TRBJ1-2; TRBD1 might be the D (6 bases). The germline V and J ends were trimmed by 5 bases and 4 bases, with 18 bases remaining between them. This CDR3 spans 15 amino acids. Germline CDR1 reads SGHTS; CDR2 reads YDEGEE.

CDR3 in amino acids: CASTPGSRGNQPQHF. In nucleotides, the CDR3 is TGTGCCAGTACCCCAGGGTCACGGGGCAATCAGCCCCAGCATTTT. The gene calls are TRBV19 and TRBJ1-5; D perhaps matches TRBD1 (5 bases). Looked up from germline, CDR1 is LNHDA and CDR2 is SQIVND (reference sequence). This CDR3 has 15 residues. V was trimmed by 7 bases and J by 2 bases, leaving 15 bases between them.

The J gene is TRBJ2-5, the V gene TRBV5-1, with D perhaps TRBD2 (6 bases). Germline V CDR1 and CDR2: SGHRS, YFSETQ. This CDR3 is built from 13 residues. Trimming shortened V by 7 bases and J by 0 bases, and 10 bases separated the two germline ends. This CDR3 is CASAGPHQETQYF. Here the CDR3 DNA reads TGCGCCAGCGCGGGGCCGCACCAAGAGACCCAGTACTTC.

This sequence joins TRBV7-2 and TRBJ1-2; 7 bases match TRBD1. The CDR3 loop spans 13 amino acids. With V trimmed by 2 bases and J by 6 bases, 3 bases remained unmatched. Germline-derived CDR1 and CDR2 are SGHTA and FQGNSA. The CDR3 region is CASSLRDSNGYTF. Here the CDR3 DNA reads TGTGCCAGCAGCTTAAGGGACAGCAATGGCTACACCTTC.

The rearrangement uses TRBV5-1 and TRBJ2-1; 7 nucleotides line up with TRBD2. The CDR3 totals 13 residues. Trimming took 0 bases from V and 10 from J; bases not matched to a gene: 4. Germline CDR1 reads SGHRS; CDR2 reads YFSETQ. DNA for the CDR3: TGCGCCAGCAGCTTGGAGGGAGGGTTGGAGCAGTTCTTC. Amino acid sequence: CASSLEGGLEQFF.

The chain links TRBV13 to TRBJ1-2, with D maybe TRBD1 (5 bases). CDR1 and CDR2 (germline): PRHDT, FYEKMQ (reference sequence). CDR3 size: 15 residues. The ends were cut back, 4 bases at V and 7 bases at J, with 19 bases in the middle. CDR3 in amino acids: CASSSPTAPFGGYTF. The CDR3 bases are TGTGCCAGCAGCTCCCCGACAGCCCCATTTGGTGGCTACACCTTC.

The chain joins TRBV7-9 to TRBJ2-1, with TRBD1 matching over 10 bases. Trimming cost V 4 bases and J 0 bases; bases outside gene matches: 12. Germline-derived CDR1 and CDR2 are SEHNR and FQNEAQ (reference sequence). CDR3 size: 19 residues. DNA for the CDR3: TGTGCCAGCAGCTGGCCGGGGACAGGGGTCACGAGCTCCTACAATGAGCAGTTCTTC. Residues: CASSWPGTGVTSSYNEQFF.

This chain links TRBV4-2 with TRBJ2-1; 9 nucleotides agree with TRBD2. Unmatched junction bases numbered 9, after V lost 3 bases and J lost 6 bases. The germline V gene has CDR1 LGHNA and CDR2 YNFKEQ. The CDR3 covers 16 residues. The CDR3 is CASSHMRGTSRNEQFF. The CDR3, as DNA: TGTGCCAGCAGCCACATGAGGGGGACTAGCCGCAATGAGCAGTTCTTC.

The V gene is TRBV7-9, the J gene TRBJ2-3, with D perhaps TRBD1 (6 bases). This CDR3 has 15 amino acids. Germline V CDR1 and CDR2: SEHNR, FQNEAQ (reference sequence). Deletions cut 6 bases from V and 6 bases from J, with 19 bases between. In nucleotides, the CDR3 is TGTGCCAGCAGTCAACAGGGTCCACAAAGGGATACGCAGTATTTT. Its translation is CASSQQGPQRDTQYF.

The V call is TRBV11-2, the J call TRBJ1-5, with D perhaps TRBD1 (6 bases). The CDR3 has 14 amino acids. V was pared by 5 bases and J by 2 bases, with 10 bases between. Germline V gives CDR1 SGHAT, CDR2 FQNNGV. This chain's CDR3 is CASSQGSGNQPQHF. The CDR3 bases are TGTGCCAGCAGCCAGGGGTCGGGCAATCAGCCCCAGCATTTT.

CDR3 sequence reads: CASSLADYGYTF. CDR3 coding DNA: TGTGCCAGCTCACTTGCAGACTATGGCTACACCTTC. The chain carries TRBV18 and TRBJ1-2; D gene ambiguous. Trimming removed 4 bases at V and 3 bases at J, with 6 bases between. This CDR3 comprises 12 residues. Germline V lookup: CDR1 KGHSH, CDR2 LQKENI. The entire variable domain, with the rest obtained from reference TRBV18 and TRBJ1-2, is as follows: NAGVMQNPRHLVRRRGQEARLRCSPMKGHSHVYWYRQLPEEGLKFMVYLQKENIIDESGMPKERFSAEFPKEGPSILRIQQVVRGDSAAYFCASSLADYGYTFGSGTRLTVV.

V gene TRBV12-3 or TRBV12-4 combines with J gene TRBJ1-2; TRBD1 matches 7 bases. There are 12 residues in the CDR3. The junction had 2 bases not matched to a gene; V was cut back by 3 bases and J by 7 bases. Here the CDR3 reads CASSFGTVGYTF. CDR3 DNA: TGTGCCAGCAGTTTTGGGACAGTTGGCTACACCTTC.

The rearrangement joins TRBV12-3 or TRBV12-4 to TRBJ2-7; weak D call: TRBD1 (5 bases). CDR3 length equals 12 residues. V shed 6 bases and J shed 3 bases, with 9 bases lying between them. The CDR3 DNA reads as TGTGCCAGCAGCGCCCAGGGCTACGAGCAGTACTTC. Protein product: CASSAQGYEQYF.

The gene calls are TRBV12-3 or TRBV12-4 and TRBJ2-5; no definite D call. The CDR3 spans 12 residues. Trimming took off 4 bases at V and 5 bases at J, with 8 bases between the two ends. The CDR3: CASSSSPETQYF. CDR3 nucleotide sequence: TGTGCCAGCAGTTCATCCCCCGAGACCCAGTACTTC.

The J gene is TRBJ1-4, the V gene TRBV27; 9 positions match TRBD1. The CDR3 covers 17 residues. CDR1 and CDR2 from the germline V gene are MNHEY and SMNVEV (reference sequence). The junction had 16 bases not matched to a gene; V was cut back by 6 bases and J by 8 bases. CDR3 sequence reads: CASSVTGTGLLREKLFF. For the CDR3, the DNA is TGTGCCAGCAGCGTCACCGGGACAGGGCTCTTGAGGGAAAAACTGTTTTTT.

This chain uses TRBV28 with TRBJ1-3, with D possibly being TRBD1 (6 bases). Germline CDR1 reads MDHEN; CDR2 reads SYDVKM. The CDR3 is made up of 15 amino acids. The V and J ends lost 2 bases and 3 bases respectively, with 11 bases between them. Written as DNA, the CDR3 is TGTGCCAGCAGTTTAGGACAGTTGAATGGAAACACCATATATTTT. It is translated as CASSLGQLNGNTIYF.

The chain joins TRBV7-8 to TRBJ1-6, with D tentatively TRBD1 (6 bases). Trimming removed 0 bases at V and 0 bases at J, with 18 bases between. This CDR3 spans 20 amino acids. Germline values: CDR1 SGHVS, CDR2 FQNEAQ. The CDR3 sequence is CASSLAGAGTPSSYNSPLHF. Here the CDR3 DNA reads TGTGCCAGCAGCTTAGCGGGAGCCGGGACACCAAGCTCCTATAATTCACCCCTCCACTTT.

This clone was counted a few times. The genes are TRBV9 and TRBJ1-6; perhaps TRBD1 as D (6 bases). In germline, CDR1 is SGDLS, CDR2 YYNGEE. Trimming removed 2 bases at V and 7 bases at J, with 10 bases between. CDR3 size: 14 residues. In nucleotides, the CDR3 is TGTGCCAGCAGCGTGGGGACACCCAATTCACCCCTCCACTTT. Translation: CASSVGTPNSPLHF.

The chain is built from TRBV12-3 or TRBV12-4 and TRBJ2-1; D remains unclear. V lost 4 bases and J 4 bases, leaving 2 bases between the germline ends. The CDR3 totals 11 residues. As DNA, the CDR3 is TGTGCCAGCAGTTCTTACAATGAGCAGTTCTTC. This encodes CASSSYNEQFF.

The CDR3 nucleotides read TGCGCCAACGTCCGAGAGGCAGGGATGGTTCAGCCCCAGCATTTT. It yields the protein CANVREAGMVQPQHF. The chain recombines TRBV23-1 with TRBJ1-5; the D gene is possibly TRBD1 (5 bases). TRBV23-1 has ORF status, its function being uncertain. V dropped 10 bases and J dropped 6 bases, with 22 bases sitting between them. CDR3 length: 15 residues.

The chain carries TRBV1 and TRBJ2-7; the D call in the table, TRBD1, was not verified against the DNA. TRBV1 is a known pseudogene. The CDR3 is 20 amino acids. The CDR3 spells CTSSQENPERWFRDTYEQYF. CDR3 DNA: TGCACCAGCAGCCAAGAAAACCCGGAGAGATGGTTTAGGGACACCTACGAGCAGTACTTC.